Following are 17 T cell receptor beta chains from one sample sequenced in a study of shared clonotypes between healthy human individuals (dated by TCRdb to about 2020). The library was generated by the immunoSEQ multiplex PCR assay. TCRdb limited this immuneACCESS table to in-frame rearrangements with V and J called. A share of clones is missing; checked studies link under half to unresolved V genes, and the rest is unexplained. The sample includes around 600,000 clones, with about 95% observed a single time. The top ten hold around 0.12% of the sample. For the CD8 naive samples, CD45RO-negative cells were positively selected for CCR7, yielding a CD45RA+CCR7+ population from which TemRA cells were excluded. Sequencing was done on a sample of naive CD8+ T cells sorted from blood. This sample's cell subset or site label indicates: CD45RA+CCR7+. Receptors were obtained from a woman in her thirties in good health.

The chain uses TRBV13 and TRBJ1-2; D is uncertain. CDR1 is PRHDT, CDR2 FYEKMQ, per germline (reference sequence). This CDR3 spans 12 amino acids. The germline V and J ends were trimmed by 0 bases and 6 bases, with 5 bases remaining between them. The CDR3 spells CASSLGPDGYTF. In nucleotides, the CDR3 is TGTGCCAGCAGCTTAGGTCCGGATGGCTACACCTTC.

This chain links TRBV5-1 with TRBJ2-7; 8 bases map to TRBD2. CDR1 is SGHRS, CDR2 YFSETQ, per germline. This CDR3 is built from 15 residues. V gave up 0 bases and J gave up 1 base; unmatched junction bases: 3. CDR3 bases: TGCGCCAGCAGCTTGGCCGTAGCGGGATCCTACGAGCAGTACTTC. It specifies CASSLAVAGSYEQYF.

This clone showed up just once. This chain uses TRBV5-1 with TRBJ2-1; 9 bases align to TRBD1. J was trimmed by 7 bases and V by 1 base; bases with no gene match: 6. The CDR3 contains 15 residues. Germline V lookup: CDR1 SGHRS, CDR2 YFSETQ. CDR3 sequence: CASSLTGQGQNEQFF. CDR3 in DNA: TGCGCCAGCAGCTTGACGGGACAGGGTCAAAATGAGCAGTTCTTC.

This clone came up once. J is TRBJ2-1 and V is TRBV7-9; a possible D gene is TRBD2 (5 bases). The germline CDR1 and CDR2 sequences are SEHNR and FQNEAQ (reference sequence). CDR3 size: 14 residues. V was shortened by 1 base and J by 7 bases, with 11 bases between the two germline ends. The CDR3 nucleotides are TGTGCCAGCAGCTTAGAGCCGACGGGGAATGAGCAGTTCTTC. Translating gives CASSLEPTGNEQFF.

The V call is TRBV13, the J call TRBJ2-2; D gene ambiguous. Germline CDR1 is PRHDT and CDR2 is FYEKMQ (reference sequence). CDR3 length: 11 amino acids. Deletions cut 5 bases from V and 6 bases from J, with 4 bases between. The CDR3 protein is CASSVPGELFF. The CDR3, as DNA: TGTGCCAGCAGCGTTCCCGGGGAGCTGTTTTTT.

CDR3 amino acids: CASSQRITGGGETQYF. The CDR3 DNA sequence: TGTGCCAGCAGCCAACGCATCACCGGGGGTGGGGAGACCCAGTACTTC. The gene calls are TRBV7-9 and TRBJ2-5; possible D gene TRBD2, 6 bases. Trimming took off 5 bases at V and 5 bases at J, with 21 bases between the two ends. The CDR3 is 16 amino acids. Germline V gene data show CDR1 as SEHNR and CDR2 as FQNEAQ (reference sequence).

This chain links TRBV6-5 with TRBJ2-7, with TRBD1 matching 7 bases. Trimming cost V 4 bases and J 0 bases; bases outside gene matches: 9. Germline CDR1 is MNHEY and CDR2 is SVGAGI. The CDR3 contains 16 residues. The CDR3 loop reads CASSFLPGQSSYEQYF. The CDR3 DNA follows: TGTGCCAGCAGTTTTTTACCGGGACAGAGCTCCTACGAGCAGTACTTC.

The chain has TRBV7-6 and TRBJ2-1, with D tentatively TRBD2 (6 bases). The CDR3 has 16 amino acids. From germline, CDR1 is SGHVS and CDR2 FNYEAQ. Trimming stripped 4 bases from V and 10 bases from J, with 23 bases between. This CDR3 reads CASSSPSSGAVWEQFF. Written as DNA, the CDR3 is TGTGCCAGCAGCTCCCCCTCCTCGGGAGCCGTCTGGGAGCAGTTCTTC.

J is TRBJ1-1 and V is TRBV7-9; D not certain. This CDR3 contains 13 residues. Germline CDR1 reads SEHNR; CDR2 reads FQNEAQ (reference sequence). The V and J ends lost 3 bases and 7 bases respectively, with 12 bases between them. The CDR3 sequence is CASSFGGRVEAFF. The DNA of the CDR3 is TGTGCCAGCAGCTTCGGCGGACGGGTTGAAGCTTTCTTT.

The J gene is TRBJ2-2, the V gene TRBV28; 7 bases are shared with TRBD1. The V segment lost 8 bases and the J segment 3 bases; nucleotides outside the gene matches: 6. The CDR3 is 14 amino acids. The germline CDR1 and CDR2 sequences are MDHEN and SYDVKM. CDR3 DNA sequence: TGTGCCAGCTTGGGACAGACCGACACCGGGGAGCTGTTTTTT. Translation gives CASLGQTDTGELFF.

This sequence joins TRBV18 and TRBJ2-3; the D gene is possibly TRBD1 (6 bases). Germline V gene sequence: CDR1 KGHSH, CDR2 LQKENI. This CDR3 spans 12 amino acids. V lost 2 bases to trimming and J lost 7 bases, with 7 bases between them. CDR3 region: CASSPGQYTQYF. CDR3 DNA sequence: TGTGCCAGCTCACCAGGACAGTATACGCAGTATTTT.

V gene TRBV6-1 combines with J gene TRBJ2-7; D is perhaps TRBD1 (5 bases). There are 12 residues in the CDR3. The germline CDR1 and CDR2 sequences are MNHNS and SASEGT. With 6 bases removed from V and 3 bases from J, the gap between germline ends came to 9 bases. The CDR3 here is CASSQRGYEQYF. DNA of the CDR3: TGTGCCAGCAGCCAAAGGGGCTACGAGCAGTACTTC.

V gene TRBV27 combines with J gene TRBJ2-1; 8 positions agree with TRBD2. Germline CDR1 reads MNHEY; CDR2 reads SMNVEV (reference sequence). V was pared by 5 bases and J by 8 bases, with 11 bases of the junction left unmatched. The CDR3 consists of 15 residues. CDR3 amino acids: CASSARTSPRDEQFF. The CDR3 DNA sequence: TGTGCCAGCAGTGCCCGGACTAGCCCGAGGGATGAGCAGTTCTTC.

As DNA, the CDR3 is TGTGCCAGCAGCACCGGGACAAAGAGTCACACTGAAGCTTTCTTT. This sequence encodes CASSTGTKSHTEAFF. The rearrangement links TRBV7-9 to TRBJ1-1; possibly TRBD1 for D (6 bases). CDR1 and CDR2 (germline): SEHNR, FQNEAQ (reference sequence). The length of the CDR3 is 15 residues. V dropped 5 bases and J dropped 3 bases, with 16 bases sitting between them.

This rearrangement joins TRBV28 to TRBJ2-7; 9 bases fit TRBD2. This CDR3 comprises 16 residues. Germline V CDR1 and CDR2: MDHEN, SYDVKM. With 2 bases clipped from V and 4 bases from J, the junction kept 9 bases outside the gene matches. CDR3 bases: TGTGCCAGCAGTTTACCCTCGCGGGAGGGCCGGTACGAGCAGTACTTC. Translation gives CASSLPSREGRYEQYF.

The chain uses TRBV11-2 and TRBJ2-1, with D maybe TRBD2 (6 bases). Trimming removed 1 base from V and 8 bases from J, with 15 bases in between. Germline V CDR1 and CDR2: SGHAT, FQNNGV. The CDR3 has 15 amino acids. The CDR3 loop reads CASSLAGERADEQFF. The CDR3 bases are TGTGCCAGCAGCTTAGCGGGAGAACGTGCAGATGAGCAGTTCTTC.

The CDR3: CASSFPLVDRAYEQYF. Written as DNA, the CDR3 is TGTGCCAGCAGTTTCCCCCTGGTCGACAGGGCCTACGAGCAGTACTTC. The chain has TRBV28 and TRBJ2-7; 7 bases are a match to TRBD1. The length of the CDR3 is 16 residues. Per the germline V gene, CDR1 is MDHEN and CDR2 is SYDVKM. V lost 3 bases and J lost 2; bases outside the gene matches: 10.